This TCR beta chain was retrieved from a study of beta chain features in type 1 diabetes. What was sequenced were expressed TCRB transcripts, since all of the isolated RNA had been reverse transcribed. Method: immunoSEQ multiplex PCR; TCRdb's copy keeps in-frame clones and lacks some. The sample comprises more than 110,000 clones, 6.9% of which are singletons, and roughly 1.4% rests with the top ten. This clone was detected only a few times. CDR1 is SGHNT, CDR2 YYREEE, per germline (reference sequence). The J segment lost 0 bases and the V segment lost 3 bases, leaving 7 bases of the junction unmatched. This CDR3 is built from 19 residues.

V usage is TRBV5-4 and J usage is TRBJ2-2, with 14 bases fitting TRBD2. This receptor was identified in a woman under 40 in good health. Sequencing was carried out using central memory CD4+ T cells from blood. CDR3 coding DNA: TGTGCCAGCAGCTCACGGTGGACTAGCGGGAGGACGAACACCGGGGAGCTGTTTTTT. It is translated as CASSSRWTSGRTNTGELFF.